These T cell receptor beta chains were read from a single sample in a study of cytomegalovirus exposure and HLA in healthy donors. Clones were read by immunoSEQ multiplex PCR, and TCRdb kept only the in-frame ones, dropping some. Seen here are about 360,000 clones, 70% to 90% observed once, and the top ten hold about 0.8%. Source material: PBMCs. The receptors shown here come from a woman aged 18-29 years in good health and CMV-seronegative. The CDR3 runs from the conserved cysteine through the conserved F or W. The D gene is left open where the match is weak. Size values are once, few and many counts, or a class for expanded clones, and some rows have none.

d_call,v_call,j_call,clone_size,cdr3_nt,cdr3_aa
.,TRBV19,TRBJ1-5,.,TGTGCCAGTAGTATAAACGAGTCGCCATCCTATAGCAATCAGCCCCAGCATTTT,CASSINESPSYSNQPQHF
.,TRBV28,TRBJ1-2,.,TGTGCCAGCAGTTTGGTACAGGGAAACTATGGCTACACCTTC,CASSLVQGNYGYTF
TRBD1,TRBV4-1,TRBJ1-2,.,TGCGCCAGCAGCCAAGGGGGGACAGGGAGCGCTAAGGGCTACACCTTC,CASSQGGTGSAKGYTF
TRBD2,TRBV19,TRBJ2-3,.,TGTGCCAGTAGTACCGTAGCGGGGGGGAGCATAGATACGCAGTATTTT,CASSTVAGGSIDTQYF
.,TRBV6-1,TRBJ2-3,.,TGTGCCAGCAGTGAAGAACTTTCCGGAGGGTTAGCTGGGGGTACGCAGTATTTT,CASSEELSGGLAGGTQYF
.,TRBV28,TRBJ1-4,.,TGTGCCAGCAGTTCAAGGGGCAAGTCGGATGAAAAACTGTTTTTT,CASSSRGKSDEKLFF
.,TRBV30,TRBJ1-2,.,TGTGCCTGGAGCTGGGCCGCTAACTATGGCTACACCTTC,CAWSWAANYGYTF
.,TRBV4-1,TRBJ1-4,.,TGCGCCAGCAGCCATTCTAAGAGAGCAACTAATGAAAAACTGTTTTTT,CASSHSKRATNEKLFF
.,TRBV7-9,TRBJ2-1,once,TGTGCCAGCACCAGGGGTTCTGAGCAGTTCTTC,CASTRGSEQFF
TRBD1,TRBV7-2,TRBJ1-2,.,TGTGCCAGCAGCCTAACCACGCGGGGACAGAACTATGGCTACACCTTC,CASSLTTRGQNYGYTF
.,TRBV27,TRBJ2-7,once,TGTGCCAGCAGTGTTAGCGGTCCAACCTACGAGCAGTACTTC,CASSVSGPTYEQYF
.,TRBV2,TRBJ2-3,.,TGTGCCAGCAGTGAGCGGGATACGCAGTATTTT,CASSERDTQYF
.,TRBV6-5,TRBJ1-1,.,TGTGCCAGCAGACCCAGGGATAGGACTGAAGCTTTCTTT,CASRPRDRTEAFF
TRBD1,TRBV10-2,TRBJ1-1,.,TGCGCCAGCAGGGTTAGACAGGGATTGAACACTGAAGCTTTCTTT,CASRVRQGLNTEAFF
.,TRBV2,TRBJ2-7,.,TGTGCCAGCAGTGTAACTAGTAACTACGAGCAGTACTTC,CASSVTSNYEQYF
.,TRBV6-5,TRBJ2-3,.,TGTGCCAGCAGCCAACAGGATTTTACAGATACGCAGTATTTT,CASSQQDFTDTQYF
TRBD1,TRBV28,TRBJ2-3,.,TGTGCCAGCAGTTCACCGGGACAGCGCACAGATACGCAGTATTTT,CASSSPGQRTDTQYF
.,TRBV4-1,TRBJ1-2,.,TGCGCCAGCAGCCAAGGTGGGCGGGAAAACTATGGCTACACCTTC,CASSQGGRENYGYTF
.,TRBV13,TRBJ2-1,few,TGTGCCAGCAGCTTAACCCCGGGCAATGAGCAGTTCTTC,CASSLTPGNEQFF
.,TRBV9,TRBJ2-3,.,TGTGCCAGCAGCGTATCAGGGTACGCAGCAGATACGCAGTATTTT,CASSVSGYAADTQYF
.,TRBV28,TRBJ1-1,.,TGTGCCACCCACGATACCGGAGGACAGGAAGCTTTCTTT,CATHDTGGQEAFF
TRBD2,TRBV7-3,TRBJ2-1,.,TGTGCCAGCAGCTTATCTGGGACTAGCGAAAACAATGAGCAGTTCTTC,CASSLSGTSENNEQFF
TRBD2,TRBV6-4,TRBJ2-1,.,TGTGCCAGCAGTGACTCGACCCTAGCGGGGGCGGGTAATGAGCAGTTCTTC,CASSDSTLAGAGNEQFF
TRBD2,TRBV27,TRBJ2-1,.,TGTGCCAGCAGTGTACTAGCGGGCGCCTCCAGAGGTGAGCAGTTCTTC,CASSVLAGASRGEQFF
.,TRBV27,TRBJ2-3,.,TGTGCCAGCAGTTGGACTGGCGGGAGCACAGATACGCAGTATTTT,CASSWTGGSTDTQYF
TRBD1,TRBV5-5,TRBJ1-6,.,TGTGCCAGCAGCCCCCGACAGGGAAATTCACCCCTCCACTTT,CASSPRQGNSPLHF
TRBD2,TRBV6-5,TRBJ2-7,.,TGTGCCAGCAGTTATTGGGAGCGGGGTCCCTACGAGCAGTACTTC,CASSYWERGPYEQYF
TRBD2,TRBV9,TRBJ2-5,.,TGTGCCAGCAGCGTAACGGCTAGCGGGGAGAGAGAGACCCAGTACTTC,CASSVTASGERETQYF
.,TRBV6-4,TRBJ2-3,.,TGTGCCAGCAGTGATGACGGGGGCACAGATACGCAGTATTTT,CASSDDGGTDTQYF
TRBD2,TRBV5-1,TRBJ2-3,.,TGCGCCAGCAGCTTGGCGGTGATGGGACTAGCGGGAGTGAGCACAGATACGCAGTATTTT,CASSLAVMGLAGVSTDTQYF
.,TRBV7-3,TRBJ2-1,many,TGTGCCAGCAGCTTAAGGACTGGCTCTCGGAATGAGCAGTTCTTC,CASSLRTGSRNEQFF
.,TRBV15,TRBJ2-1,.,TGTGCCACCAGCAGAGATTGGCGGGGAGCCTACAATGAGCAGTTCTTC,CATSRDWRGAYNEQFF
TRBD1,TRBV5-4,TRBJ2-3,.,TGTGCCAGCAGTCGACAGGGACCCACAGATACGCAGTATTTT,CASSRQGPTDTQYF
TRBD2,TRBV4-1,TRBJ2-3,once,TGCGCCAGCAGCCAAGGGGGGACTAGCGGGATCTCAGATACGCAGTATTTT,CASSQGGTSGISDTQYF
.,TRBV5-1,TRBJ2-5,.,TGCGCCAGCAGCCCAGTTGGAACCAGGGAGACCCAGTACTTC,CASSPVGTRETQYF